These 5 T cell receptor beta chains were sequenced from one sample in a study of T cell clones after liver transplantation. Profiled with immunoSEQ multiplex PCR; TCRdb holds only in-frame clones, not every one. The profile shows tens of thousands of clones, over 60% of them singletons. The source material was CD4+ T cells from blood, sampled at the 22-month timepoint. These receptor sequences come from a human patient who received a liver transplant. A subset of T cells may come from the graft donor.

Many counts were recorded for this clone. V and J are TRBV5-4 and TRBJ2-3; 12 positions agree with TRBD2. The length of the CDR3 is 17 residues. V dropped 0 bases and J dropped 0; count of bases not matched to a gene: 2. The V gene's germline CDR1 is SGHNT and CDR2 YYREEE (reference sequence). This CDR3 reads CASSLGGLAGSTDTQYF. For the CDR3, the DNA is TGTGCCAGCAGCTTGGGAGGACTAGCGGGAAGCACAGATACGCAGTATTTT. The full variable domain, rest sourced from reference TRBV5-4 and TRBJ2-3, is ETGVTQSPTHLIKTRGQQVTLRCSSQSGHNTVSWYQQALGQGPQFIFQYYREEENGRGNFPPRFSGLQFPNYSSELNVNALELDDSALYLCASSLGGLAGSTDTQYFGPGTRLTVL.

The V call is TRBV19, the J call TRBJ2-5; 10 bases line up with TRBD1. The CDR3 is made up of 15 amino acids. Germline V gives CDR1 LNHDA, CDR2 SQIVND (reference sequence). V shed 10 bases and J 1 base; nucleotides not matched to a gene: 9. The CDR3 coding sequence is TGTGCCACTCGGAGGGGACAGGGGAGCCAAGAGACCCAGTACTTC. Translating gives CATRRGQGSQETQYF.

The chain carries TRBV6-4 and TRBJ2-1, with TRBD2 matching over 13 bases. The germline CDR1 and CDR2 sequences are MRHNA and SNTAGT. Trimming at V came to 6 bases and at J to 5 bases, leaving 4 bases not matched to a gene. The CDR3 totals 15 residues. The CDR3 is CASSPLAGGHNEQFF. The CDR3 nucleotides read TGTGCCAGCAGCCCACTAGCGGGGGGGCACAATGAGCAGTTCTTC.

The chain is built from TRBV27 and TRBJ1-5, with D possibly matching TRBD1 (5 bases). Germline CDR1 is MNHEY and CDR2 is SMNVEV (reference sequence). V was trimmed by 2 bases and J by 9 bases, leaving 11 bases between them. The CDR3 consists of 13 residues. The CDR3 nucleotides are TGTGCCAGCAGTTTAACCCAGGGTACGCCCCAGCATTTT. It is translated as CASSLTQGTPQHF.

The chain joins TRBV6-6 to TRBJ2-1; D is ambiguous. Trimming stripped 7 bases from V and 7 bases from J, with 11 bases between. Germline assignment: CDR1 MNHNY and CDR2 SVGAGI (reference sequence). This CDR3 has 12 amino acids. Here the CDR3 DNA reads TGTGCCAGCACTAGGGTGGGGAATGAGCAGTTCTTC. It codes for CASTRVGNEQFF.